These T cell receptor beta chains were read from a single sample in a study of blood T cell repertoires in COVID-19. TCRdb's table, derived via immunoSEQ multiplex PCR, lists solely in-frame clones and lacks some. Of over 200,000 clones in the sample, almost 90% were seen once. The sample comprised peripheral blood. The receptors were gathered from a man younger than 35 with active or convalescent COVID-19. CDR3s include the opening cysteine and the closing phenylalanine or tryptophan. D genes are given only for firm matches. Clone size is given for some rows only: seen once, a few or many times, or a class if the clone is expanded.

V	D	size	J	DNA	CDR3
TRBV7-2	TRBD2	.	TRBJ2-3	TGTGCCAGCAGCTTACGGGTAGCGGGAGGGGTAGATACGCAGTATTTT	CASSLRVAGGVDTQYF
TRBV11-2	TRBD2	.	TRBJ2-7	TGTGCCAGCAGCTTAGATGGACTAGCGGGAGGTCAGTACTTC	CASSLDGLAGGQYF
TRBV7-2	TRBD2	.	TRBJ2-1	TGTGCCAGCAGCTTTATCGGCGGGAGGCTGGATGAGCAGTTCTTC	CASSFIGGRLDEQFF
TRBV11-2	.	.	TRBJ1-4	TGTGCCAGCAGCGCCATGGGCCACCCTAATGAAAAACTGTTTTTT	CASSAMGHPNEKLFF
TRBV6-5	.	.	TRBJ1-1	TGTGCCAGCAGTTCCAGGGCCACGTACGCTGAAGCTTTCTTT	CASSSRATYAEAFF
TRBV28	.	.	TRBJ2-2	TGTGCCAGCAGTTCCCTACAGGTCACCGGGGAGCTGTTTTTT	CASSSLQVTGELFF
TRBV7-9	.	.	TRBJ2-7	TGTGCCAGCGAGCCAAAGACGGGGAACTACGAGCAGTACTTC	CASEPKTGNYEQYF
TRBV5-4	TRBD1	once	TRBJ1-6	TGTGCCAGCAGCTTGGTTCAGGGGGCGGCTTCACCCCTCCACTTT	CASSLVQGAASPLHF
TRBV3-1/TRBV3-2	.	.	TRBJ2-5	TGTGCCAGCAGCCAACCGGAGACCCAGTACTTC	CASSQPETQYF
TRBV14	.	.	TRBJ1-2	TGTGCCAGCAGCCAAATCAGGACAAGCTATGGCTACACCTTC	CASSQIRTSYGYTF
TRBV6-6	.	.	TRBJ2-1	TGTGCCAGCAGTTACAACTGGGGGCGAAGTGAGCAGTTCTTC	CASSYNWGRSEQFF
TRBV6-1	.	.	TRBJ1-1	TGTGCCAGCAGTGAAGCCAGGAACACTGAAGCTTTCTTT	CASSEARNTEAFF
TRBV14	TRBD2	.	TRBJ2-3	TGTGCCAGCAGCCCGGGGGGGCCAACAGATACGCAGTATTTT	CASSPGGPTDTQYF
TRBV7-3	TRBD2	.	TRBJ2-2	TGTGCCAGCAGCTTATCTCTCCCACTAGCGGGAGGATCCGGGGAGCTGTTTTTT	CASSLSLPLAGGSGELFF
TRBV5-4	.	.	TRBJ1-6	TGTGCCAGCAGCTCTCCAGCGGATAATTCACCCCTCCACTTT	CASSSPADNSPLHF
TRBV28	.	few	TRBJ1-1	TGTGCCAGCAGTCCCCTGACAGGAACGAACACTGAAGCTTTCTTT	CASSPLTGTNTEAFF
TRBV2	.	few	TRBJ1-1	TGTGCCAGCAGTGAGGGCAGGAACACTGAAGCTTTCTTT	CASSEGRNTEAFF